Listed below are T cell receptor beta chains from one sample, sequenced in a study of CD8+ T cells in alopecia areata. The assay was immunoSEQ multiplex PCR, and TCRdb's table has in-frame clones only and misses some. Of 170,000 or so clones listed, 53% are singletons. Sequences were derived from CD8+ T cells sorted from blood, sampled at week 24, from a patient treated with tofacitinib. These TCRs come from a human donor with alopecia areata. Each CDR3 is given with its conserved first and last residue. Fields, in order: D gene, J gene, clone size, V gene, CDR3 protein, CDR3 DNA. The D gene is left open where the match is weak. A row's size may be missing; if present it is once, few, many or a size class.

D: -
J: TRBJ2-7
size: -
V: TRBV10-2
CDR3: CASSEPPSTGRREQYF
DNA: TGCGCCAGCAGTGAGCCCCCCTCGACAGGTCGGAGGGAGCAGTACTTC

D: -
J: TRBJ1-4
size: few
V: TRBV19
CDR3: CASSSGLRATNEKLFF
DNA: TGTGCCAGTAGTAGCGGACTGCGAGCAACTAATGAAAAACTGTTTTTT

D: -
J: TRBJ2-2
size: few
V: TRBV29-1
CDR3: CSVWTNTGELFF
DNA: TGCAGCGTTTGGACGAACACCGGGGAGCTGTTTTTT

D: TRBD2
J: TRBJ2-1
size: few
V: TRBV7-8
CDR3: CASRQKAGLATHEQFF
DNA: TGTGCCAGCAGGCAGAAGGCGGGACTAGCGACCCATGAGCAGTTCTTC

D: TRBD2
J: TRBJ2-1
size: -
V: TRBV11-2
CDR3: CASIPGGTPFGEQFF
DNA: TGTGCCAGCATCCCGGGGGGAACACCTTTCGGGGAGCAGTTCTTC

D: TRBD2
J: TRBJ2-1
size: -
V: TRBV19
CDR3: CASTERGGRHNEQFF
DNA: TGTGCCAGTACAGAGCGGGGGGGCCGGCACAATGAGCAGTTCTTC

D: TRBD1
J: TRBJ1-5
size: -
V: TRBV25-1
CDR3: CASSDGQGPQPQHF
DNA: TGTGCCAGCAGCGACGGACAGGGACCTCAGCCCCAGCATTTT

D: TRBD1
J: TRBJ2-7
size: -
V: TRBV7-9
CDR3: CASSLVQGSYEQYF
DNA: TGTGCCAGCAGCTTAGTACAGGGGTCCTACGAGCAGTACTTC

D: -
J: TRBJ2-1
size: few
V: TRBV20-1
CDR3: CSLGENEQFF
DNA: TGCAGCCTGGGGGAAAATGAGCAGTTCTTC

D: TRBD1
J: TRBJ2-7
size: -
V: TRBV10-2
CDR3: CASRDRSYEQYF
DNA: TGCGCCAGCAGGGACAGGTCCTACGAGCAGTACTTC

D: -
J: TRBJ2-7
size: -
V: TRBV11-2
CDR3: CASSPDGIPYEQYF
DNA: TGTGCCAGCAGCCCCGACGGGATCCCCTACGAGCAGTACTTC

D: TRBD1
J: TRBJ1-2
size: few
V: TRBV10-3
CDR3: CAINIRSDRANYGYTF
DNA: TGTGCCATCAATATTCGGTCCGACAGGGCTAACTATGGCTACACCTTC

D: -
J: TRBJ2-7
size: few
V: TRBV7-9
CDR3: CASSSGMGSYEQYF
DNA: TGTGCCAGCAGCTCCGGCATGGGTTCCTACGAGCAGTACTTC

D: -
J: TRBJ2-7
size: -
V: TRBV7-8
CDR3: CASSLVGAPTYEQYF
DNA: TGTGCCAGCAGCTTAGTGGGGGCACCGACCTACGAGCAGTACTTC

D: -
J: TRBJ1-4
size: -
V: TRBV10-3
CDR3: CAIRAGDEKLFF
DNA: TGTGCCATCAGGGCAGGGGACGAAAAACTGTTTTTT

D: TRBD1
J: TRBJ1-4
size: -
V: TRBV7-9
CDR3: CASSLGWDSYFNEKLFF
DNA: TGTGCCAGCAGCTTAGGATGGGACAGCTACTTTAATGAAAAACTGTTTTTT